The rows below give T cell receptor beta chains drawn from one sample of a study of CD8 T cells in ankylosing spondylitis. One entry per CDR3 protein results from TCRdb running MiXCR on the 5' RACE reads. The sample holds around 210,000 distinct CDR3 sequences; 8% to 10% are singletons and the top ten take 4.8%. The source material was blood, either unsorted or a sorted T cell fraction (not recorded which). These receptor sequences come from a female donor with ankylosing spondylitis or in good health (not recorded which). Each CDR3 is given with its conserved first and last residue. The D gene is left open where the match is weak. Expanded clones are given a class, and other clones once, few, many or no size at all.

v_call: TRBV6-1
d_call: -
j_call: TRBJ1-5
clone_size: many
cdr3_aa: CASQSPRGQGNQPQHF
cdr3_nt: TGTGCCAGCCAATCCCCCAGGGGCCAAGGCAATCAGCCCCAGCATTTT

v_call: TRBV3-1
d_call: TRBD2
j_call: TRBJ2-1
clone_size: many
cdr3_aa: CASSQETSGRGGKQFF
cdr3_nt: TGTGCCAGCAGCCAAGAGACTAGCGGGAGGGGGGGAAAGCAGTTCTTC

v_call: TRBV7-2
d_call: TRBD1
j_call: TRBJ2-3
clone_size: few
cdr3_aa: CASSLSGQFSDTQYF
cdr3_nt: TGTGCCAGCAGCTTATCGGGACAGTTCTCAGATACGCAGTATTTT

v_call: TRBV4-3
d_call: TRBD2
j_call: TRBJ2-3
clone_size: few
cdr3_aa: CASSPRLAGAGDTQYF
cdr3_nt: TGCGCCAGCAGCCCCCGACTAGCGGGAGCAGGGGATACGCAGTATTTT

v_call: TRBV5-1
d_call: -
j_call: TRBJ2-7
clone_size: many
cdr3_aa: CASSPEGGKQYF
cdr3_nt: TGCGCCAGCAGCCCGGAAGGTGGAAAGCAGTACTTC

v_call: TRBV7-2
d_call: TRBD1
j_call: TRBJ1-1
clone_size: many
cdr3_aa: CASSSGQMNTEAFF
cdr3_nt: TGTGCCAGCAGCTCGGGACAGATGAACACTGAAGCTTTCTTT

v_call: TRBV6-1
d_call: -
j_call: TRBJ1-6
clone_size: many
cdr3_aa: CASSPRQLNSPLHF
cdr3_nt: TGTGCCAGCAGTCCAAGACAGCTTAATTCACCCCTCCACTTT

v_call: TRBV5-4
d_call: -
j_call: TRBJ1-1
clone_size: -
cdr3_aa: CASSLGTRLEAFF
cdr3_nt: TGTGCCAGCAGCTTGGGGACACGCCTTGAAGCTTTCTTT

v_call: TRBV5-1
d_call: -
j_call: TRBJ1-5
clone_size: many
cdr3_aa: CASSLGESATQPQHF
cdr3_nt: TGCGCCAGCAGCTTAGGAGAAAGTGCAACTCAGCCCCAGCATTTT

v_call: TRBV24-1
d_call: TRBD2
j_call: TRBJ2-1
clone_size: many
cdr3_aa: CATSELAGSSYNEQFF
cdr3_nt: TGTGCCACCAGTGAGCTAGCGGGGAGCTCCTACAATGAGCAGTTCTTC

v_call: TRBV6-2/TRBV6-3
d_call: -
j_call: TRBJ1-2
clone_size: many
cdr3_aa: CASRGDGYTF
cdr3_nt: TGTGCCAGCAGGGGTGACGGCTACACCTTC

v_call: TRBV20-1
d_call: TRBD1
j_call: TRBJ2-5
clone_size: few
cdr3_aa: CSATQDRGETQYF
cdr3_nt: TGCAGTGCTACCCAGGACAGGGGAGAGACCCAGTACTTC

v_call: TRBV11-2
d_call: TRBD1
j_call: TRBJ2-2
clone_size: -
cdr3_aa: CASSYDRGAGELFF
cdr3_nt: TGTGCCAGCAGCTACGACAGGGGAGCTGGGGAGCTGTTTTTT

v_call: TRBV18
d_call: TRBD1
j_call: TRBJ2-7
clone_size: many
cdr3_aa: CASSPYGTGSSYEQYF
cdr3_nt: TGTGCCAGCTCACCATACGGGACAGGGAGTTCCTACGAGCAGTACTTC

v_call: TRBV12-3/TRBV12-4
d_call: -
j_call: TRBJ2-2
clone_size: many
cdr3_aa: CASSLVIGELFF
cdr3_nt: TGTGCCAGCAGTCTGGTGATTGGGGAGCTGTTTTTT

v_call: TRBV10-3
d_call: -
j_call: TRBJ2-1
clone_size: many
cdr3_aa: CAISGGDTRGDPFF
cdr3_nt: TGTGCCATCAGTGGGGGGGACACCCGTGGCGATCCGTTCTTC

v_call: TRBV7-9
d_call: -
j_call: TRBJ2-2
clone_size: many
cdr3_aa: CASSSDAGSVSGELFF
cdr3_nt: TGTGCCAGCAGCTCGGACGCGGGGTCAGTTTCCGGGGAGCTGTTTTTT

v_call: TRBV12-3/TRBV12-4
d_call: TRBD1
j_call: TRBJ2-1
clone_size: -
cdr3_aa: CASSLGTRAEGASF
cdr3_nt: TGTGCCAGCAGTTTAGGCACAAGGGCCGAGGGGGCAAGCTTC